The T cell receptor (beta chain) under discussion was sequenced for a study of radiotherapy plus CTLA-4 blockade in lung cancer. For the study at large: Around 20% of enrolled patients responded objectively, and 31% had disease control.

Remarks on this clone: The antigen is unknown.

Study conclusions and caveats: Following radiotherapy plus ipilimumab, tumor-derived TCR clones expanded in the blood. Reported findings show early blood T cell clone dynamics, with interferon-beta, best predicted response.

Sequenced by immunoSEQ multiplex PCR; TCRdb stores in-frame clones only, minus some. The table lists tens of thousands of clones, approximately 72% of them singletons. The germline CDR1 and CDR2 sequences are SNHLY and FYNNEI. V was cut by 4 bases and J by 1 base, with 7 bases left in between. CDR3 length: 13 amino acids. In chemo-refractory metastatic non-small-cell lung cancer, patients got ipilimumab CTLA-4 blockade together with focal radiation. This clonotype was sampled from a human donor with non-small cell lung cancer who had stable disease on radiotherapy plus ipilimumab. The chain combines TRBV2 with TRBJ1-1, with D unclear. The sequences come from peripheral blood, collected from a patient treated with radiotherapy plus ipilimumab. CDR3 DNA: TGTGCCAGCAGTGGACATCGGAACACTGAAGCTTTCTTT. It codes for CASSGHRNTEAFF. The variable domain in full, with the rest retrieved from reference TRBV2 and TRBJ1-1, is EPEVTQTPSHQVTQMGQEVILRCVPISNHLYFYWYRQILGQKVEFLVSFYNNEISEKSEIFDDQFSVERPDGSNFTLKIRSTKLEDSAMYFCASSGHRNTEAFFGQGTRLTVV.